Below are 21 T cell receptor beta chains sequenced from a single sample in a study of OX40 agonist ivuxolimab in advanced cancers. Sequenced by immunoSEQ multiplex PCR; TCRdb stores in-frame clones only, minus some. The sample consists of approximately 50,000 clones, around 94% of them appearing once. Source: CD4+ or CD8+ T cells sorted from blood, taken in a trial of the OX40 agonist ivuxolimab. The receptors stem from an adult with an advanced solid tumor such as melanoma, head and neck, liver or kidney cancer.

The V and J genes are TRBV7-2 and TRBJ1-2, with D maybe TRBD1 (6 bases). In germline, CDR1 is SGHTA, CDR2 FQGNSA. The CDR3 loop spans 16 amino acids. V gave up 1 base and J gave up 6 bases, with 18 bases separating them. The CDR3 sequence is CASSLVPHREGDGYTF. The CDR3 region has the DNA TGTGCCAGCAGCTTAGTTCCCCACAGGGAAGGCGATGGCTACACCTTC.

V usage is TRBV27 and J usage is TRBJ2-3; 10 bases are shared with TRBD2. Germline V gives CDR1 MNHEY, CDR2 SMNVEV (reference sequence). The V segment lost 4 bases and the J segment 3 bases; nucleotides outside the gene matches: 4. The CDR3 extends over 15 amino acids. CDR3 region: CASSYSSGRTDTQYF. In nucleotides, the CDR3 is TGTGCCAGCAGTTATTCTAGCGGGAGAACAGATACGCAGTATTTT.

The chain couples TRBV7-9 to TRBJ1-5, with D perhaps matching TRBD1 (6 bases). Germline CDR1 reads SEHNR; CDR2 reads FQNEAQ (reference sequence). The ends were cut back, 4 bases at V and 1 base at J, with 8 bases in the middle. There are 14 residues in the CDR3. DNA of the CDR3: TGTGCCAGCAGCTCAACAGGGAGCAATCAGCCCCAGCATTTT. The encoded protein is CASSSTGSNQPQHF.

The J gene is TRBJ2-3, the V gene TRBV27; D possibly corresponds to TRBD1 (6 bases). The CDR3 length is 15 residues. V lost 3 bases and J lost 2, with 12 bases in between. Germline V gene data show CDR1 as MNHEY and CDR2 as SMNVEV (reference sequence). The DNA of the CDR3 is TGTGCCAGCAGTTTTGGGGGCGGACCCACAGATACGCAGTATTTT. Protein sequence: CASSFGGGPTDTQYF.

V usage is TRBV9 and J usage is TRBJ1-2; TRBD1 aligns across 9 bases. The CDR3 sequence is 15 residues long. Looked up from germline, CDR1 is SGDLS and CDR2 is YYNGEE. V lost 2 bases, J lost 8 bases, and 10 bases stayed unmatched. Written as DNA, the CDR3 is TGTGCCAGCAGCGTGGGCGGACAGGGGACGAACGGCTACACCTTC. Its protein product is CASSVGGQGTNGYTF.

This chain uses TRBV7-9 with TRBJ2-3, with 10 bases fitting TRBD2. This CDR3 region has 18 residues. The V and J ends lost 0 bases and 3 bases, in that order; junction bases with no gene match: 9. Germline loops: CDR1 SEHNR, CDR2 FQNEAQ (reference sequence). The CDR3 DNA follows: TGTGCCAGCAGCTTAGCTCTAGCGGGAGTCCGGTATACAGATACGCAGTATTTT. As protein: CASSLALAGVRYTDTQYF.

This rearrangement joins TRBV6-1 to TRBJ2-3, with D perhaps matching TRBD1 (5 bases). V was shortened by 1 base and J by 3 bases, with 11 bases between the two germline ends. The CDR3 sequence is 15 residues long. Per the germline V gene, CDR1 is MNHNS and CDR2 is SASEGT. CDR3 nucleotide sequence: TGTGCCAGCAGTGAAGATTGGGGCAGTACAGATACGCAGTATTTT. Protein product: CASSEDWGSTDTQYF.

The rearrangement links TRBV7-3 to TRBJ2-3; D tentatively reads TRBD1 or TRBD2 (5 bases each). The CDR3 consists of 13 residues. Trimming cost V 1 base and J 4 bases, with 6 bases left between them. Per the germline V gene, CDR1 is SGHTA and CDR2 is FQGTGA. The chain's CDR3 is CASSLRGADTQYF. CDR3 nucleotide sequence: TGTGCCAGCAGCTTAAGAGGGGCAGATACGCAGTATTTT.

This clone occurred a few times. This chain links TRBV27 with TRBJ2-7; the match to TRBD2 covers 14 bases. CDR3 length equals 15 residues. Trimming at V came to 3 bases and at J to 6 bases, leaving 4 bases not matched to a gene. Germline CDR1 is MNHEY and CDR2 is SMNVEV (reference sequence). The CDR3 is CASSFGTSGRGEQYF. For the CDR3, the DNA is TGTGCCAGCAGTTTTGGGACTAGCGGGAGAGGCGAGCAGTACTTC.

The gene calls are TRBV5-1 and TRBJ2-7; D is possibly TRBD1 (6 bases). Trimming shortened V by 0 bases and J by 3 bases, and 13 bases separated the two germline ends. Germline-derived CDR1 and CDR2 are SGHRS and YFSETQ. CDR3 length: 15 residues. DNA of the CDR3: TGCGCCAGCAGCTTGGGGGGGCGACTTTACTACGAGCAGTACTTC. It yields the protein CASSLGGRLYYEQYF.

This CDR3 is CASSEVLGTGGSYTEAFF. As DNA, the CDR3 is TGTGCCAGCAGTGAGGTTTTAGGGACAGGGGGATCTTACACTGAAGCTTTCTTT. V usage is TRBV25-1 and J usage is TRBJ1-1; TRBD1 agrees at 11 bases. CDR3 length: 18 residues. Germline V gene sequence: CDR1 MGHDK, CDR2 SYGVNS. J gave up 3 bases and V 3 bases, and 12 bases lay outside the gene matches. The whole variable domain, filled in from reference TRBV25-1 and TRBJ1-1, reads EADIYQTPRYLVIGTGKKITLECSQTMGHDKMYWYQQDPGMELHLIHYSYGVNSTEKGDLSSESTVSRIRTEHFPLTLESARPSHTSQYLCASSEVLGTGGSYTEAFFGQGTRLTVV.

V and J are TRBV7-8 and TRBJ2-7; 8 bases line up with TRBD2. Germline lookup yields CDR1 SGHVS and CDR2 FQNEAQ. V lost 3 bases and J lost 6; bases outside the gene matches: 7. CDR3 size: 14 residues. CDR3 nucleotide sequence: TGTGCCAGCAGCTTGGGGACTAGGGATTTCGAGCAGTACTTC. It encodes CASSLGTRDFEQYF.

This chain connects TRBV7-8 to TRBJ1-6; 8 nucleotides align to TRBD1. The CDR3 is 15 amino acids. V shed 5 bases, J shed 10 bases, and the junction held 10 bases outside the gene matches. Germline loops: CDR1 SGHVS, CDR2 FQNEAQ. The CDR3 DNA sequence: TGTGCCAGCAGCCCCGTGGGGACAGGAGGATCACCCCTCCACTTT. Translating it yields CASSPVGTGGSPLHF.

The V gene is TRBV7-9, the J gene TRBJ2-7; possible D gene TRBD2, 6 bases. The V and J ends lost 5 bases and 4 bases respectively, with 27 bases between them. The germline V gene has CDR1 SEHNR and CDR2 FQNEAQ (reference sequence). This CDR3 spans 18 amino acids. CDR3 loop: CASSPLASSGLGGYEQYF. The DNA for the CDR3 is TGTGCCAGCAGCCCCCTGGCCTCGTCAGGGTTGGGGGGATACGAGCAGTACTTC.

The chain carries TRBV6-5 and TRBJ2-7, with a possible D match to TRBD1 (5 bases). Trimming removed 5 bases from V and 5 bases from J, with 10 bases in between. The CDR3 runs to 12 residues. Germline V gene sequence: CDR1 MNHEY, CDR2 SVGAGI. CDR3 DNA: TGTGCCAGCAGTGTAGGGGCCCACGAGCAGTACTTC. This translates into CASSVGAHEQYF.

The chain has TRBV7-8 and TRBJ2-7; D might be TRBD2 (6 bases). The germline CDR1 and CDR2 sequences are SGHVS and FQNEAQ. Trimming cost V 5 bases and J 1 base, with 9 bases left between them. This CDR3 region has 13 residues. CDR3 amino acids: CASSLGLSYEQYF. The CDR3 nucleotides are TGTGCCAGCAGCCTGGGACTGTCCTACGAGCAGTACTTC.

The CDR3 reads CASSPFEQSYNEQFF. CDR3 sequence (DNA): TGTGCCAGCAGCCCCTTCGAACAGAGTTACAATGAGCAGTTCTTC. The V and J genes are TRBV9 and TRBJ2-1, with D unclear. Trimming shortened V by 4 bases and J by 4 bases, and 15 bases separated the two germline ends. In germline, CDR1 is SGDLS, CDR2 YYNGEE. CDR3 length equals 15 residues.

J is TRBJ2-7 and V is TRBV27; D perhaps matches TRBD1 (5 bases). V was cut by 3 bases and J by 2 bases, with 14 bases left in between. CDR1 is MNHEY, CDR2 SMNVEV, per germline (reference sequence). The CDR3 consists of 15 residues. CDR3 region: CASSFYQGTTYEQYF. CDR3 nucleotides: TGTGCCAGCAGTTTCTATCAGGGAACGACCTACGAGCAGTACTTC.

V is TRBV21-1 and J is TRBJ2-2. TRBV21-1 is reported as a pseudogene. The CDR3 is 18 amino acids. CDR3 protein: CASSRGKGRAWDTGELFF. In nucleotides, the CDR3 is TGTGCCAGCAGCCGAGGTAAGGGTAGAGCGTGGGACACCGGGGAGCTGTTTTTT.

V usage is TRBV5-1 and J usage is TRBJ2-7; TRBD2 matches at 13 bases. Trimming removed 4 bases from V and 6 bases from J; junction bases left unmatched: 13. Per the germline V gene, CDR1 is SGHRS and CDR2 is YFSETQ. The CDR3 is 17 amino acids. In nucleotides, the CDR3 is TGCGCCAGCAGCGGGACTAGCGGGATCAGGCCGTGGAGCGAGCAGTACTTC. Amino acids: CASSGTSGIRPWSEQYF.

The J gene is TRBJ2-7, the V gene TRBV27; D gene ambiguous. Germline-derived CDR1 and CDR2 are MNHEY and SMNVEV (reference sequence). V lost 3 bases to trimming and J lost 2 bases, with 8 bases between them. The CDR3 has 13 residues. In DNA form, the CDR3 reads TGTGCCAGCAGTTTCGCGGCTACCTACGAGCAGTACTTC. Translated: CASSFAATYEQYF.